The clone carrying this TCR beta chain was recorded a few times. Time point given: patch test 1, 2 weeks after DPC sensitization. The treatment here: therapeutic diphenylcyclopropenone sensitization with weekly scalp DPC. V was clipped by 3 bases and J by 8 bases, with 11 bases between them. The CDR3 has 14 amino acids. The V gene's germline CDR1 is MNHEY and CDR2 SMNVEV (reference sequence). This record comes from a study of human T cells and chemical hapten exposure. Study context: The study traced per-sample TCR yield variation mainly to small differences in pooled library volumes.

A single record per CDR3 protein comes from TCRdb applying MiXCR to the RACE reads. The sample holds about 340,000 distinct CDR3 sequences; about 7% are singletons and the top ten take 7.5% to 9%. This TCR came from a young woman with alopecia areata. Some clones in this sample may be carry-over from other donors' samples. The chain employs TRBV27 and TRBJ1-6, with D uncertain. Sample: whole blood, taken in connection with sensitization to the hapten diphenylcyclopropenone (DPC). The CDR3 reads CASSFILRDSPLHF. CDR3 nucleotide sequence: TGTGCCAGCAGTTTTATACTGCGGGATTCACCCCTCCACTTT.